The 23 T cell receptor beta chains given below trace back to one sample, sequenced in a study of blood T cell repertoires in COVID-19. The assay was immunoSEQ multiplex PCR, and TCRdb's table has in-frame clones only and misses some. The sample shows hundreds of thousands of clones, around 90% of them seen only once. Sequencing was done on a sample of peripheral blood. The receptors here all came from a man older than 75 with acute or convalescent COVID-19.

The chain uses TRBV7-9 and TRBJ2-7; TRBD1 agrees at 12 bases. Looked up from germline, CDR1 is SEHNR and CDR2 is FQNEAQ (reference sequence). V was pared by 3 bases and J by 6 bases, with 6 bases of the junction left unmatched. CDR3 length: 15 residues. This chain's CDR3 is CASSLGQGAESEQYF. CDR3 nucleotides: TGTGCCAGCAGCTTGGGACAGGGGGCCGAGTCCGAGCAGTACTTC.

CDR3 sequence (DNA): TGTGCCAGCAGCTTGGGTTCGGAGCGGGAGCTGTTTTTT. Translating gives CASSLGSERELFF. The chain uses TRBV7-3 and TRBJ2-2; unclear D gene. The germline V and J ends were trimmed by 3 bases and 9 bases, with 11 bases remaining between them. The germline CDR1 and CDR2 sequences are SGHTA and FQGTGA. The CDR3 loop spans 13 amino acids.

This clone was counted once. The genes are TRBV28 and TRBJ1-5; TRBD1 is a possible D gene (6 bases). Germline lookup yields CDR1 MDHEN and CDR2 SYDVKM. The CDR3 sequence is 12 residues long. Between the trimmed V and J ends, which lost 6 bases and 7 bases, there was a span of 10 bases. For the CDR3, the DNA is TGTGCCAGCAGATTACAGGGACAGCCCCAGCATTTT. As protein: CASRLQGQPQHF. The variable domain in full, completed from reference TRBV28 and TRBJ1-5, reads DVKVTQSSRYLVKRTGEKVFLECVQDMDHENMFWYRQDPGLGLRLIYFSYDVKMKEKGDIPEGYSVSREKKERFSLILESASTNQTSMYLCASRLQGQPQHFGDGTRLSIL.

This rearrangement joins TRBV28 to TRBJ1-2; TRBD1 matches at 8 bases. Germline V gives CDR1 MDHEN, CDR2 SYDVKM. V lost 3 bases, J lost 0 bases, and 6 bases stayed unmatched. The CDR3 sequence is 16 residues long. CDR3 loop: CASSFAYRGSNYGYTF. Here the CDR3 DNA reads TGTGCCAGCAGTTTCGCCTACAGGGGGTCTAACTATGGCTACACCTTC.

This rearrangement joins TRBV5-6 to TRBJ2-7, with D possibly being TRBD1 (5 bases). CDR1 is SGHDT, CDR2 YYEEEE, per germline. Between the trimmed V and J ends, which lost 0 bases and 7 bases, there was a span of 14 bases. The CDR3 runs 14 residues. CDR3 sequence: CASSLVVGKGEQYF. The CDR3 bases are TGTGCCAGCAGCTTGGTTGTGGGAAAGGGGGAGCAGTACTTC.

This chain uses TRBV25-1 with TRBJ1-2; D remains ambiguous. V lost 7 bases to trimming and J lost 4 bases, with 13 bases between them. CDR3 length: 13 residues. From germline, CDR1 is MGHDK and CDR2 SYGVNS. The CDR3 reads CASTGAPGYGYTF. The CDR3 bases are TGTGCCAGCACCGGAGCCCCCGGCTATGGCTACACCTTC.

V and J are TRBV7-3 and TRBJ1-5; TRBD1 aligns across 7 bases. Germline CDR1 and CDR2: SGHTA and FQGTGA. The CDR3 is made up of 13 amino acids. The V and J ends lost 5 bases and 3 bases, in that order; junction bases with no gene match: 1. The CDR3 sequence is CASSQGDNQPQHF. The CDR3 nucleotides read TGTGCCAGCAGCCAGGGGGACAATCAGCCCCAGCATTTT.

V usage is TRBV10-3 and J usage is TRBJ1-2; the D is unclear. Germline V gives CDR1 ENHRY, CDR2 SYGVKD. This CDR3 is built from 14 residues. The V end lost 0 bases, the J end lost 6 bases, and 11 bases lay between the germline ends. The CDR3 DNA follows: TGTGCCATCAGTGAGTCTACGAGAGGCGATGGCTACACCTTC. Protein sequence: CAISESTRGDGYTF.

CDR3 in amino acids: CASGLVLEGANTGELFF. DNA of the CDR3: TGTGCTAGTGGTTTGGTACTTGAGGGGGCGAACACCGGGGAGCTGTTTTTT. The J gene is TRBJ2-2, the V gene TRBV12-5; D is perhaps TRBD1 (6 bases). Germline V lookup: CDR1 LGHNT, CDR2 FRNRAP. CDR3 size: 17 residues. V lost 0 bases and J lost 0, with 11 bases in between. Full variable domain (rest looked up from reference TRBV12-5 and TRBJ2-2): DARVTQTPRHKVTEMGQEVTMRCQPILGHNTVFWYRQTMMQGLELLAYFRNRAPLDDSGMPKDRFSAEMPDATLATLKIQPSEPRDSAVYFCASGLVLEGANTGELFFGEGSRLTVL.

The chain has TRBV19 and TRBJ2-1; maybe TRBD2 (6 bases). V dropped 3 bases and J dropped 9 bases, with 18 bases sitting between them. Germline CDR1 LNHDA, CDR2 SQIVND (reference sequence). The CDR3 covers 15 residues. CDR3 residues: CASSMGTRPGGEQFF. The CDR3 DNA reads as TGTGCCAGTAGTATGGGGACCAGACCCGGGGGTGAGCAGTTCTTC.

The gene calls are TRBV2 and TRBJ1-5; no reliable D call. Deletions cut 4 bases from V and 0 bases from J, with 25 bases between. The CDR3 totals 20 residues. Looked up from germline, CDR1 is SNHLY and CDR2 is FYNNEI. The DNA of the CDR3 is TGTGCCAGCAGTGCCAATTTGGGTCGAGGGAGTGATAATAGCAATCAGCCCCAGCATTTT. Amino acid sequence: CASSANLGRGSDNSNQPQHF.

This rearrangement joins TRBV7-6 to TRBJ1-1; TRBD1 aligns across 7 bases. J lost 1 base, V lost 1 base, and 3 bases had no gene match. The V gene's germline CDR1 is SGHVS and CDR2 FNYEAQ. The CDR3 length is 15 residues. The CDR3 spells CASSLGYRGNTEAFF. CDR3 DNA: TGTGCCAGCAGCTTAGGGTACAGGGGGAACACTGAAGCTTTCTTT.

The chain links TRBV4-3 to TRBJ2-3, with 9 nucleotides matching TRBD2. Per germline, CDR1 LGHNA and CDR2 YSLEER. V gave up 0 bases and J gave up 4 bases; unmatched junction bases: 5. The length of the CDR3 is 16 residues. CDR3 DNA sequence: TGCGCCAGCAGCCAAGACCTAGCGGGGCTCGCAGATACGCAGTATTTT. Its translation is CASSQDLAGLADTQYF.

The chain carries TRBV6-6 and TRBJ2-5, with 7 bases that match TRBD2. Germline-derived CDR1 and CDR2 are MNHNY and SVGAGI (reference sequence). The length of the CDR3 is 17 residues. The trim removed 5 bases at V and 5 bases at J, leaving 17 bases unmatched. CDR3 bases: TGTGCCAGCAGTCCCAACCGCCCCTCCGGACTAGGGGAGACCCAGTACTTC. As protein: CASSPNRPSGLGETQYF.

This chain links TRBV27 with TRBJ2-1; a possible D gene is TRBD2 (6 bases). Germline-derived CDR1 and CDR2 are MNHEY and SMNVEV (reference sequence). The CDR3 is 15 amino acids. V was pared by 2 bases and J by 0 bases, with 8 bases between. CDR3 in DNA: TGTGCCAGCAGTTTACGTAGCGGCTCCTACAATGAGCAGTTCTTC. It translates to CASSLRSGSYNEQFF.

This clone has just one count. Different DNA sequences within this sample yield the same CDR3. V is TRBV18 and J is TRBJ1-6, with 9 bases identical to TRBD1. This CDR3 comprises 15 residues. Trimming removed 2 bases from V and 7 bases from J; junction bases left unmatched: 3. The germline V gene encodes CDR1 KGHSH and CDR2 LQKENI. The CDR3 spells CASSPSDRGNSPLHF. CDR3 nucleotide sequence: TGTGCCAGCTCACCAAGTGACAGGGGGAATTCACCCCTCCACTTT.

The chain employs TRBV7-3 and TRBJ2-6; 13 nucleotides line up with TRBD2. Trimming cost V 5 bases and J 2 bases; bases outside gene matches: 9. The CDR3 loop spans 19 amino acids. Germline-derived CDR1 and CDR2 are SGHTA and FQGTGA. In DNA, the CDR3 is TGTGCCAGCAGCCCCCCGGGACTAGCGGGGTTCACTGGGGCCAACGTCCTGACTTTC. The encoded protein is CASSPPGLAGFTGANVLTF.

The CDR3 sequence is CASSQSGDRGREGYGYTF. For the CDR3, the DNA is TGTGCCAGCAGCCAATCCGGGGACAGGGGGCGCGAGGGCTATGGCTACACCTTC. The chain links TRBV3-1 (or the pseudogene TRBV3-2) to TRBJ1-2; 12 bases agree with TRBD1. The ends lost 2 bases at V and 4 bases at J; junction bases unmatched: 11. Per the germline V gene, CDR1 is LGHDT and CDR2 is YNNKEL (reference sequence). This CDR3 contains 18 residues.

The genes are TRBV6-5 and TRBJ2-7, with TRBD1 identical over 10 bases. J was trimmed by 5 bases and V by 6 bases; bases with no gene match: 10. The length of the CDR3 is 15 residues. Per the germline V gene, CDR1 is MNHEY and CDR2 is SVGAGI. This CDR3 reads CASRYRQGARHEQYF. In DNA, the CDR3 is TGTGCCAGCAGATACCGACAGGGGGCACGGCACGAGCAGTACTTC.

CDR3 sequence reads: CASSRQTGRRTEAFF. The CDR3 nucleotides read TGTGCCAGCAGCAGACAGACAGGCCGAAGAACTGAAGCTTTCTTT. This chain uses TRBV7-2 with TRBJ1-1, with D possibly TRBD1 on 6 matching bases. The V gene lost 5 bases and the J gene lost 5 bases, with 18 bases spanning the gap. The CDR3 length is 15 residues. Germline V gives CDR1 SGHTA, CDR2 FQGNSA.

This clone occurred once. CDR3 in DNA: TGTGCCAGCTCCCAAGGGGGAGCAGGGGCCAACGTCCTGACTTTC. As protein: CASSQGGAGANVLTF. The gene calls are TRBV9 and TRBJ2-6; D might be TRBD1 (6 bases). Per germline, CDR1 SGDLS and CDR2 YYNGEE. The CDR3 loop spans 15 amino acids. Trimming shortened V by 7 bases and J by 4 bases, and 15 bases separated the two germline ends.

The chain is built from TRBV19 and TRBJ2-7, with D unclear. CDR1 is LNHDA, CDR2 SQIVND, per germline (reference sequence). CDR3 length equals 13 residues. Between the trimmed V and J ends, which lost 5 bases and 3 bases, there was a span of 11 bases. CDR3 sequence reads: CASSAYSSYEQYF. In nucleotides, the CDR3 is TGTGCCAGTAGTGCCTATAGTAGCTACGAGCAGTACTTC.

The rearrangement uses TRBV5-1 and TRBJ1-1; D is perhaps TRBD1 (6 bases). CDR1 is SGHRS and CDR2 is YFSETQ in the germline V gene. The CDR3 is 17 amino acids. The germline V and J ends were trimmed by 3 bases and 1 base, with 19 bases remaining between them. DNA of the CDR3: TGCGCCAGCAGCTCCTGGGACACCAACTCCGCGAACACTGAAGCTTTCTTT. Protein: CASSSWDTNSANTEAFF.